This entry features one TCR beta chain sequence. Profiling relied on immunoSEQ multiplex PCR, and the TCRdb table lists in-frame clones only, not all of them. The sample has more than 100,000 clones, about 79% seen once; the top ten hold about 5%. The data are from a study of blood T cell repertoires in COVID-19. Background on the study: PBMCs, B-cell-depleted T cells, or T cells were the source of the cDNA or gDNA that made up the material.

This CDR3 spans 14 amino acids. V was trimmed by 10 bases and J by 5 bases, leaving 15 bases between them. The germline V gene has CDR1 LNHDA and CDR2 SQIVND (reference sequence). This receptor was taken from a woman in her 70s with acute or convalescent COVID-19. Specimen: peripheral blood. The chain couples TRBV19 to TRBJ1-6; D might be TRBD1 (5 bases). For the CDR3, the DNA is TGTGCCACCTCGACAGCAGGCAATAATTCACCCCTCCACTTT. Its translation: CATSTAGNNSPLHF.